This entry lists 32 T cell receptor beta chains sequenced from one sample in a study of cytomegalovirus exposure and HLA in healthy donors. Sequencing used immunoSEQ multiplex PCR; TCRdb keeps in-frame clones, though not all of them. The data show approximately 71,000 clones, with 91% seen just once and 3.1% held by the top ten. Material for sequencing was PBMCs. These TCRs come from a young man in good health and CMV-seronegative.

The chain couples TRBV4-3 to TRBJ2-3; a possible D gene is TRBD2 (5 bases). The CDR3 has 15 amino acids. Deletions cut 0 bases from V and 5 bases from J, with 12 bases between. Germline lookup yields CDR1 LGHNA and CDR2 YSLEER. For the CDR3, the DNA is TGCGCCAGCAGCCAAGATCCTGGCGCGGGAGATACGCAGTATTTT. Amino acids: CASSQDPGAGDTQYF.

This clone came up once. The rearrangement joins TRBV6-1 to TRBJ2-5, with TRBD2 as a possible D gene (5 bases). V dropped 4 bases and J dropped 5 bases, with 8 bases sitting between them. Germline loops: CDR1 MNHNS, CDR2 SASEGT. There are 12 residues in the CDR3. The chain's CDR3 is CASSGTLETQYF. The CDR3 region has the DNA TGTGCCAGCAGTGGGACTCTGGAGACCCAGTACTTC.

The chain recombines TRBV5-5 with TRBJ1-1, with unresolved D. Germline lookup yields CDR1 SGHKS and CDR2 YYEKEE (reference sequence). The CDR3 consists of 16 residues. Deletions cut 3 bases from V and 6 bases from J, with 21 bases between. CDR3 DNA sequence: TGTGCCAGCAGCTCGGAGGCCCGGGTCGTTGGAGCTGAAGCTTTCTTT. This sequence encodes CASSSEARVVGAEAFF.

CDR3 residues: CAWGETSAEQFF. In nucleotides, the CDR3 is TGTGCCTGGGGAGAGACTAGCGCTGAGCAGTTCTTC. V and J are TRBV30 and TRBJ2-1; 8 bases are a match to TRBD2. There are 12 residues in the CDR3. The V segment lost 5 bases and the J segment 9 bases; nucleotides outside the gene matches: 6. Germline lookup yields CDR1 GTSNPN and CDR2 SVGIG (reference sequence).

The chain is built from TRBV30 and TRBJ1-5, with 7 bases that match TRBD1. Germline V gene sequence: CDR1 GTSNPN, CDR2 SVGIG (reference sequence). The CDR3 is 15 residues long. Trimming at V came to 4 bases and at J to 1 base, leaving 7 bases not matched to a gene. CDR3 amino acids: CAWKGQTLSNQPQHF. The CDR3 DNA sequence: TGTGCCTGGAAGGGACAGACTTTAAGCAATCAGCCCCAGCATTTT.

This chain links TRBV5-6 with TRBJ2-5; 7 bases map to TRBD1. The CDR3 is made up of 16 amino acids. Losses at the gene ends were 3 bases for V and 5 bases for J; bases not matched to a gene: 13. Germline CDR1 and CDR2: SGHDT and YYEEEE. CDR3 DNA sequence: TGTGCCAGCAGCTCGGTGGGACAGTGGACGTGGGAGACCCAGTACTTC. Translated, it gives CASSSVGQWTWETQYF.

The chain combines TRBV7-2 with TRBJ1-5, with TRBD1 matching over 9 bases. The germline V gene encodes CDR1 SGHTA and CDR2 FQGNSA. The CDR3 consists of 15 residues. The V and J ends lost 5 bases and 3 bases, in that order; junction bases with no gene match: 5. CDR3: CASSRGTGNNQPQHF. The DNA for the CDR3 is TGTGCCAGCAGCAGGGGGACAGGGAACAATCAGCCCCAGCATTTT.

This clone was detected once. The chain links TRBV11-2 to TRBJ1-2; D gene uncertain. This CDR3 has 15 amino acids. CDR1 and CDR2 from the germline V gene are SGHAT and FQNNGV. Trimming cost V 6 bases and J 0 bases, with 14 bases left between them. The CDR3: CASRVLGASNYGYTF. CDR3 nucleotides: TGTGCCAGCAGGGTCCTGGGAGCCTCTAACTATGGCTACACCTTC.

This clone was detected once. The V call is TRBV6-1, the J call TRBJ2-1; 9 bases map to TRBD2. The V gene end was trimmed by 3 bases and the J gene end by 7 bases; junction bases not matched to a gene: 16. The CDR3 has 18 residues. Germline V gene lookup returns CDR1 MNHNS and CDR2 SASEGT. DNA of the CDR3: TGTGCCAGCAGTGAGACACTAGCGGGTTCCTCCGGAAAAAATGAGCAGTTCTTC. It encodes CASSETLAGSSGKNEQFF.

CDR3 region: CASSLRRVNNEQFF. For the CDR3, the DNA is TGTGCCAGCAGTTTACGGCGGGTAAACAATGAGCAGTTCTTC. This chain links TRBV28 with TRBJ2-1, with a possible D match to TRBD2 (5 bases). CDR3 length: 14 amino acids. CDR1 and CDR2 (germline): MDHEN, SYDVKM. Trimming took 2 bases from V and 5 from J, leaving 10 bases between them.

V and J are TRBV4-3 and TRBJ1-4, with 8 positions matching TRBD1. The J segment lost 8 bases and the V segment lost 5 bases, leaving 19 bases of the junction unmatched. This CDR3 is 18 amino acids long. Germline V gene data show CDR1 as LGHNA and CDR2 as YSLEER. CDR3 in amino acids: CASSTTTGGPAWGEKLFF. The CDR3 coding sequence is TGCGCCAGCAGCACGACTACAGGGGGTCCAGCCTGGGGGGAAAAACTGTTTTTT.

This clone was counted once. DNA of the CDR3: TGCAGCGTTGATACAGGGCGGTCTAGCACAGATACGCAGTATTTT. This sequence encodes CSVDTGRSSTDTQYF. V is TRBV29-1 and J is TRBJ2-3; possibly TRBD1 for D (6 bases). The CDR3 extends over 15 amino acids. Germline CDR1 reads SQVTM; CDR2 reads ANQGSEA. V was shortened by 3 bases and J by 0 bases, with 13 bases between the two germline ends.

V gene TRBV5-1 combines with J gene TRBJ1-2; unclear D gene. Trimming stripped 0 bases from V and 9 bases from J, with 9 bases between. Germline values: CDR1 SGHRS, CDR2 YFSETQ. The CDR3 sequence is 12 residues long. The CDR3, as DNA: TGCGCCAGCAGCTTGGAGGAGGGAAGCTACACCTTC. Encoded protein: CASSLEEGSYTF.

The V and J genes are TRBV12-5 and TRBJ2-1; 8 positions match TRBD1. The CDR3 is 16 amino acids. J lost 2 bases, V lost 2 bases, and 5 bases had no gene match. Looked up from germline, CDR1 is LGHNT and CDR2 is FRNRAP. CDR3 DNA: TGTGCTAGTGGTTTGCCGACAGGGGTACCCTACAATGAGCAGTTCTTC. Translation: CASGLPTGVPYNEQFF.

The chain links TRBV25-1 to TRBJ1-1; D is perhaps TRBD1 (6 bases). The germline CDR1 and CDR2 sequences are MGHDK and SYGVNS. With 3 bases removed from V and 8 bases from J, the gap between germline ends came to 16 bases. This CDR3 is 14 amino acids long. The CDR3 DNA reads TGTGCCAGCAGTGACCCGCGCCAGGGGCCAGAAGCTTTCTTT. This translates into CASSDPRQGPEAFF.

This chain uses TRBV7-9 with TRBJ2-5; 8 nucleotides agree with TRBD1. The CDR3 totals 14 residues. Germline V gives CDR1 SEHNR, CDR2 FQNEAQ (reference sequence). V gave up 3 bases and J gave up 3 bases; unmatched junction bases: 3. The CDR3 DNA is TGTGCCAGCAGCTTTAACAGGGGGAAAGAGACCCAGTACTTC. Protein product: CASSFNRGKETQYF. Drawing the rest from reference TRBV7-9 and TRBJ2-5, the complete variable domain is DTGVSQNPRHKITKRGQNVTFRCDPISEHNRLYWYRQTLGQGPEFLTYFQNEAQLEKSRLLSDRFSAERPKGSFSTLEIQRTEQGDSAMYLCASSFNRGKETQYFGPGTRLLVL.

V gene TRBV7-9 combines with J gene TRBJ1-1, with D possibly TRBD1 on 6 matching bases. This CDR3 contains 14 residues. The V end was cut by 2 bases, the J end by 9 bases, with 16 bases between. Germline assignment: CDR1 SEHNR and CDR2 FQNEAQ (reference sequence). The CDR3 region is CASSLTPPGTKAFF. The CDR3 nucleotides are TGTGCCAGCAGCTTAACCCCGCCCGGGACAAAAGCTTTCTTT.

V gene TRBV27 combines with J gene TRBJ2-1; TRBD1 matches at 7 bases. Germline lookup yields CDR1 MNHEY and CDR2 SMNVEV (reference sequence). J lost 0 bases, V lost 7 bases, and 9 bases had no gene match. This CDR3 contains 16 residues. In DNA form, the CDR3 reads TGTGCCAGCACTAAGGGGGCATTGAGCTCCTACAATGAGCAGTTCTTC. Translated: CASTKGALSSYNEQFF.

The CDR3 is CASRRGQWDYEQYF. DNA for the CDR3: TGTGCCAGCAGGAGGGGGCAATGGGACTACGAGCAGTACTTC. The chain combines TRBV6-1 with TRBJ2-7, with TRBD1 matching 7 bases. The CDR3 totals 14 residues. Per the germline V gene, CDR1 is MNHNS and CDR2 is SASEGT. After removal of 6 bases from V and 3 bases from J, the junction contained 8 bases not matched to a gene.

The chain couples TRBV28 to TRBJ2-7, with D possibly being TRBD2 (5 bases). This CDR3 is built from 12 residues. Trimming removed 8 bases from V and 3 bases from J, with 11 bases in between. The germline gives CDR1 MDHEN, CDR2 SYDVKM. CDR3 protein: CASFGENYEQYF. The CDR3 DNA reads as TGTGCCAGCTTCGGGGAGAACTACGAGCAGTACTTC.

The chain combines TRBV28 with TRBJ2-1; 9 bases align to TRBD2. Germline assignment: CDR1 MDHEN and CDR2 SYDVKM. CDR3 size: 15 residues. The junction had 8 bases not matched to a gene; V was cut back by 7 bases and J by 4 bases. The CDR3 region has the DNA TGTGCCAGCATCCTTCCCCTAGCGGGATACAATGAGCAGTTCTTC. Encoded protein: CASILPLAGYNEQFF. Together with reference TRBV28 and TRBJ2-1, the CDR3 gives the full variable domain: DVKVTQSSRYLVKRTGEKVFLECVQDMDHENMFWYRQDPGLGLRLIYFSYDVKMKEKGDIPEGYSVSREKKERFSLILESASTNQTSMYLCASILPLAGYNEQFFGPGTRLTVL.

Written as DNA, the CDR3 is TGCGCCAGTGGGAGGCCTGAGCAGTTCTTC. As protein: CASGRPEQFF. The J gene is TRBJ2-1, the V gene TRBV5-1, with TRBD2 as a possible D gene (6 bases). The CDR3 is made up of 10 amino acids. Germline assignment: CDR1 SGHRS and CDR2 YFSETQ. V dropped 8 bases and J dropped 9 bases, with 9 bases sitting between them.

This rearrangement joins TRBV19 to TRBJ1-1, with 8 bases aligning to TRBD1. V was clipped by 0 bases and J by 5 bases; unmatched bases: 5. Germline CDR1 LNHDA, CDR2 SQIVND (reference sequence). This CDR3 has 15 residues. The CDR3 DNA sequence: TGTGCCAGTAGTATAGACGGACAGGGAAGGACTGAAGCTTTCTTT. It codes for CASSIDGQGRTEAFF.

The rearrangement uses TRBV28 and TRBJ1-2; D is unclear. V was trimmed by 6 bases and J by 7 bases, leaving 15 bases between them. CDR1 and CDR2 from the germline V gene are MDHEN and SYDVKM. This CDR3 spans 13 amino acids. This CDR3 reads CASRWGGRGGYTF. CDR3 DNA sequence: TGTGCCAGCAGGTGGGGAGGGCGCGGTGGCTACACCTTC.

The rearrangement uses TRBV21-1 and TRBJ2-7; TRBD1 is the table's D call, not checked against the DNA. TRBV21-1 corresponds to a pseudogene. The CDR3 has 15 amino acids. The CDR3 DNA is TGTGCCAGCAGCAACGAAGAGGGGGCCCTCTACGAGCAGTACTTC. It codes for CASSNEEGALYEQYF.

The rearrangement uses TRBV5-6 and TRBJ2-2, with TRBD2 identical over 16 bases. This CDR3 region has 18 residues. Per the germline V gene, CDR1 is SGHDT and CDR2 is YYEEEE. V was clipped by 4 bases and J by 1 base; unmatched bases: 4. CDR3 amino acids: CASSLGLAGGRNTGELFF. CDR3 DNA sequence: TGTGCCAGCAGCCTGGGACTAGCGGGAGGGAGGAACACCGGGGAGCTGTTTTTT.

The chain has TRBV28 and TRBJ1-5, with a possible D match to TRBD1 (6 bases). Germline V gene lookup returns CDR1 MDHEN and CDR2 SYDVKM. The CDR3 extends over 16 amino acids. The V end was cut by 5 bases, the J end by 8 bases, with 22 bases between. The CDR3 DNA follows: TGTGCCAGCAGTAGCCCACAGGGATCCTTTTTGGAGCCCCAGCATTTT. It encodes CASSSPQGSFLEPQHF.

This clone has only one observation. The chain links TRBV6-4 to TRBJ2-3, with TRBD2 matching 8 bases. The germline V gene encodes CDR1 MRHNA and CDR2 SNTAGT. This CDR3 region has 15 residues. The trim removed 5 bases at V and 2 bases at J, leaving 6 bases unmatched. CDR3 residues: CASSTDSGATDTQYF. CDR3 sequence (DNA): TGTGCCAGCAGTACGGATAGCGGGGCCACAGATACGCAGTATTTT.

CDR3 protein: CSVGTGAGANVLTF. CDR3 bases: TGCAGCGTGGGGACAGGGGCTGGGGCCAACGTCCTGACTTTC. The V call is TRBV29-1, the J call TRBJ2-6, with 10 bases matching TRBD1. The V and J ends lost 6 bases and 2 bases, in that order; junction bases with no gene match: 1. Germline CDR1 and CDR2: SQVTM and ANQGSEA. The CDR3 spans 14 residues.

The J gene is TRBJ2-7, the V gene TRBV4-2; 11 positions match TRBD2. The V gene end was trimmed by 0 bases and the J gene end by 4 bases; junction bases not matched to a gene: 5. Germline CDR1 is LGHNA and CDR2 is YNFKEQ. The CDR3 covers 16 residues. The CDR3 sequence: CASSQDGGLADYEQYF. The CDR3 DNA follows: TGTGCCAGCAGCCAAGATGGGGGACTAGCGGATTACGAGCAGTACTTC.

This chain uses TRBV7-2 with TRBJ2-3; 7 bases match TRBD1. Germline V gives CDR1 SGHTA, CDR2 FQGNSA. V gave up 3 bases and J gave up 6 bases; unmatched junction bases: 3. The CDR3 has 13 amino acids. CDR3 coding DNA: TGTGCCAGCAGCTTCACAGGGGTGGATACGCAGTATTTT. It is translated as CASSFTGVDTQYF.

The J gene is TRBJ1-4, the V gene TRBV27; D uncertain. V was cut by 5 bases and J by 4 bases, with 17 bases left in between. Per the germline V gene, CDR1 is MNHEY and CDR2 is SMNVEV (reference sequence). CDR3 length: 16 residues. The CDR3 nucleotides are TGTGCCAGCAGTCCAGGAGGCTCAGCCTTTAATGAAAAACTGTTTTTT. Amino acid sequence: CASSPGGSAFNEKLFF.